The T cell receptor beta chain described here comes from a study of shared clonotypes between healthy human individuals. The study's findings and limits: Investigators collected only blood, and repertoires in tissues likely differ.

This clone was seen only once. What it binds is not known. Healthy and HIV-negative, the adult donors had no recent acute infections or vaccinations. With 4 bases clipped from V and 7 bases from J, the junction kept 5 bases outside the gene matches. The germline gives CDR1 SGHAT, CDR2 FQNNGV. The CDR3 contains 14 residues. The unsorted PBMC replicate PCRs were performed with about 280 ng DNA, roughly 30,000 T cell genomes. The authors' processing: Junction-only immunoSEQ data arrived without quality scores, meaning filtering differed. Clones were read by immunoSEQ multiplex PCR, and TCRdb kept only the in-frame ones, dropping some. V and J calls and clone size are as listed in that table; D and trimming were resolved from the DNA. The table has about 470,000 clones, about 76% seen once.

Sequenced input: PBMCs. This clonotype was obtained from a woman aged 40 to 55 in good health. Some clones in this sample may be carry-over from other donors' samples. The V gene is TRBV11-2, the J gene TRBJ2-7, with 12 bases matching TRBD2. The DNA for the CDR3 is TGTGCCAGCAGCTCGGGACTAGCGGGCGGGGAGCAGTACTTC. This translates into CASSSGLAGGEQYF.